Presented here are 15 T cell receptor beta chains from one specimen sequenced in a study of T cell repertoires in cytomegalovirus infection. TCRdb independently ran MiXCR on the reads; one entry per CDR3 protein. The sample has about 260,000 distinct CDR3 sequences, roughly 15% seen once; the top ten hold around 9.5%. Sequenced input: PBMCs. All receptors derive from a human donor in good health (CMV status not recorded). Some clones in this sample may be carry-over from other donors' samples.

This clonotype occurred a few times. The V and J genes are TRBV6-2 or TRBV6-3 and TRBJ2-3, with D hard to call. Trimming left V 7 bases short and J 2 bases short, with 16 bases between. CDR1 is MNHEY, CDR2 SVGEGT, per germline. This CDR3 region has 15 residues. The CDR3 is CASTSVQENTDTQYF. The CDR3 coding sequence is TGTGCCAGCACCAGTGTTCAGGAGAACACAGATACGCAGTATTTT.

Note on this clonotype: Mismatch with germline at one junction end may stem from a read error. The CDR3 is CAGSFLGWMNTEAFF. The CDR3 DNA sequence: TGTGCCGGCAGTTTTTTGGGGTGGATGAACACTGAAGCTTTCTTT. The rearrangement uses TRBV12-3 or TRBV12-4 and TRBJ1-1; D unresolved. The CDR3 runs 15 residues.

This clonotype was counted only a few times. The V and J genes are TRBV2 and TRBJ2-2; D is perhaps TRBD2 (6 bases). From germline, CDR1 is SNHLY and CDR2 FYNNEI. This CDR3 region has 15 residues. Trimming took off 7 bases at V and 6 bases at J, with 18 bases between the two ends. CDR3 sequence: CASTDKLAFSGELFF. In DNA, the CDR3 is TGTGCCAGCACTGACAAACTAGCTTTTTCCGGGGAGCTGTTTTTT.

This clonotype came up a few times. The chain couples TRBV28 to TRBJ2-7; tentatively, D is TRBD1 (6 bases). This CDR3 has 13 amino acids. V was shortened by 3 bases and J by 2 bases, with 8 bases between the two germline ends. Germline V gene sequence: CDR1 MDHEN, CDR2 SYDVKM. CDR3 nucleotide sequence: TGTGCCAGCAGTTTCGACAGGCCCTACGAGCAGTACTTC. Its protein is CASSFDRPYEQYF.

This clonotype was found many times. J is TRBJ1-5 and V is TRBV7-9, with 11 positions matching TRBD1. The length of the CDR3 is 21 residues. Germline V gives CDR1 SEHNR, CDR2 FQNEAQ (reference sequence). Losses at the gene ends were 5 bases for V and 4 bases for J; bases not matched to a gene: 22. The CDR3 reads CASSHMGDGTGGFNRNQPQHF. The CDR3 DNA is TGTGCCAGCAGCCATATGGGGGACGGGACAGGGGGGTTTAATAGGAATCAGCCCCAGCATTTT.

Many counts were recorded for this clonotype. This chain uses TRBV10-3 with TRBJ2-1; 7 nucleotides line up with TRBD1. This CDR3 contains 15 residues. The trim removed 6 bases at V and 2 bases at J, leaving 7 bases unmatched. The germline V gene has CDR1 ENHRY and CDR2 SYGVKD. The CDR3 is CAIRLGQEPYNEQFF. The CDR3 DNA reads as TGTGCCATCAGGCTTGGACAGGAACCCTACAATGAGCAGTTCTTC.

V and J are TRBV20-1 and TRBJ1-5; D not resolved. Germline loops: CDR1 DFQATT, CDR2 SNEGSKA (reference sequence). The length of the CDR3 is 14 residues. V was cut by 5 bases and J by 3 bases, with 14 bases left in between. This chain's CDR3 is CSALRSGSNQPQHF. CDR3 DNA: TGCAGTGCTTTGCGGAGCGGATCCAATCAGCCCCAGCATTTT.

The CDR3 DNA is TGCAGCGTCCATCTGACAGGGGTAGCGGGAGTTTCCTATGAGACCCAGTACTTC. Amino acids: CSVHLTGVAGVSYETQYF. V is TRBV29-1 and J is TRBJ2-5; a possible D gene is TRBD2 (9 bases). Germline V gives CDR1 SQVTM, CDR2 ANQGSEA. Trimming stripped 6 bases from V and 5 bases from J, with 31 bases between. The CDR3 has 18 amino acids.

This clonotype came up many times. This chain links TRBV12-3 or TRBV12-4 with TRBJ1-1; D remains unclear. The ends were cut back, 1 base at V and 5 bases at J, with 11 bases in the middle. The CDR3 is 14 amino acids. CDR3 loop: CASSLGGGITEAFF. The CDR3, as DNA: TGTGCCAGCAGTTTAGGCGGCGGCATTACTGAAGCTTTCTTT.

This clonotype has at least ten counts. The chain joins TRBV7-2 to TRBJ2-3; 9 bases line up with TRBD2. Per the germline V gene, CDR1 is SGHTA and CDR2 is FQGNSA. This CDR3 is 17 amino acids long. The junction had 15 bases not matched to a gene; V was cut back by 5 bases and J by 6 bases. The CDR3 DNA reads as TGTGCCAGCAGCCTCCGACCTAGCGGGATAGTCAGGGATACGCAGTATTTT. As protein: CASSLRPSGIVRDTQYF.

This clonotype was seen more than once but under ten times. V is TRBV6-1 and J is TRBJ2-1; D ambiguous. Germline V lookup: CDR1 MNHNS, CDR2 SASEGT. There are 12 residues in the CDR3. V was pared by 6 bases and J by 4 bases, with 7 bases between. The DNA of the CDR3 is TGTGCCAGCAGATCGGCTTACAATGAGCAGTTCTTC. It encodes CASRSAYNEQFF.

The V gene is TRBV12-5, the J gene TRBJ2-1; 12 bases fit TRBD2. The germline gives CDR1 LGHNT, CDR2 FRNRAP. The CDR3 extends over 15 amino acids. The J segment lost 5 bases and the V segment lost 6 bases, leaving 5 bases of the junction unmatched. The CDR3 loop is CASGLGLAGHNEQFF. The CDR3 coding sequence is TGTGCTAGTGGCCTAGGACTAGCGGGACACAATGAGCAGTTCTTC.

The chain uses TRBV29-1 and TRBJ2-1; D uncertain. The V and J ends lost 5 bases and 7 bases respectively, with 12 bases between them. Looked up from germline, CDR1 is SQVTM and CDR2 is ANQGSEA. The CDR3 loop spans 12 amino acids. This CDR3 is CSVKFGVNEQFF. The DNA for the CDR3 is TGCAGCGTTAAATTTGGGGTGAATGAGCAGTTCTTC.

This clonotype occurred many times. The V and J genes are TRBV7-8 and TRBJ2-5; TRBD2 matches 15 bases. V lost 0 bases to trimming and J lost 4 bases; unmatched junction nucleotides: 3. Germline V lookup: CDR1 SGHVS, CDR2 FQNEAQ. This CDR3 contains 17 residues. As DNA, the CDR3 is TGTGCCAGCAGCTTAGCACTGGGACTAGCGGGGGGAGAGACCCAGTACTTC. Residues: CASSLALGLAGGETQYF. Complete variable domain (other parts from reference TRBV7-8 and TRBJ2-5): GAGVSQSPRYKVAKRGQDVALRCDPISGHVSLFWYQQALGQGPEFLTYFQNEAQLDKSGLPSDRFFAERPEGSVSTLKIQRTQQEDSAVYLCASSLALGLAGGETQYFGPGTRLLVL.

This clonotype appeared many times. V and J are TRBV28 and TRBJ1-1, with D hard to call. Looked up from germline, CDR1 is MDHEN and CDR2 is SYDVKM. The CDR3 totals 13 residues. V lost 2 bases and J lost 1, with 5 bases in between. CDR3 coding DNA: TGTGCCAGCAGTTTAATGACGAACACTGAAGCTTTCTTT. It yields the protein CASSLMTNTEAFF.